This T cell receptor (beta chain) is from a study of blood T cell repertoires in COVID-19. Study overall: The United States, Italy and Spain provided the acute and convalescent COVID-19 samples. T cells, B-cell-depleted T cells, or PBMCs supplied cDNA or gDNA.

Original data processing: How many nucleated cells were present was estimated from reference gene primer amplification. TCRdb keeps only in-frame clones here, not all; method: immunoSEQ multiplex PCR. D and trimming come from the DNA, and the V and J calls and clone size come from that table. The sample has about 240,000 clones, around 86% seen once. CDR3 length: 14 amino acids. The germline CDR1 and CDR2 sequences are LGHNA and YSLEER. Trimming cost V 3 bases and J 7 bases; bases outside gene matches: 6. Sequenced input: peripheral blood. This sequence originates from an older woman with active or convalescent COVID-19. The chain uses TRBV4-3 and TRBJ2-5; TRBD2 matches at 9 bases. This CDR3 reads CASSQLAGEGTQYF. The CDR3 DNA reads TGCGCCAGCAGCCAGTTAGCGGGGGAGGGGACCCAGTACTTC.